Sequencing of this TCR beta chain was carried out in a study of T cell repertoires in cytomegalovirus infection (dated by TCRdb to between 2018 and 2020). Describing the broader study: The peptide stimulations were aimed at well-studied HLA-B-restricted epitopes as well as recently identified HLA-C-restricted CMV epitopes, whose presentation resists viral immunomodulation. The HLA type of each donor mattered for the analysis, because public TCR beta signatures pointed to carriage of CMV infection along with the matching HLA type. Paper-wide results and their limitations: The ex vivo response was dominated by HLA-C-restricted CMV-specific TCR beta clonotypes, which also provided the single most frequent clonotype in two of eight donors. In both this cohort and an independent cohort of 350 to 400 donors, the cumulative frequency of public TCR beta family members distinguished carriers of CMV infection plus the relevant HLA type.

There are 14 amino acids in the CDR3, from cysteine to phenylalanine inclusive. The DNA shown is the 42-base CDR3, in frame from base 1. The germline V gene (reference sequence) yields MNHNY for CDR1 and SVGAGI for CDR2. V sheds 6 bases and J sheds 6 bases, leaving 17 bases between their ends. A remark on this clonotype: This receptor's antigen is unknown. Qualities for individual bases were not recorded, and no much larger clone is one base off.

What the treatment or condition label conveys for this sample: in vitro stimulation with specific CMV peptide epitopes to enrich CMV-specific T cells. Instrument used: Illumina HiSeq 1500. TCRdb trimmed the raw reads at Q25, called clones with MiXCR and kept productive beta chains. CDR3 protein duplicates are merged, each entry listing the most common genes and DNA. For this sample there are around 500,000 distinct CDR3 sequences; 42% appear just once. The ten largest clonotypes hold around 44% of the sample. The specimen was cultured PBMCs, collected from culture after CMV antigen stimulation. The receptor was isolated from a human donor in good health (CMV status not recorded). Some clones in this sample may be carry-over from other donors' samples. This receptor chain uses TRBV6-6 and TRBJ1-2; TRBD1 could be the D gene, as 6 bases match. The bases are TGTGCCAGCAGCGATAACGTCAGGGGAGATGGCTACACCTTC. Translated, this is CASSDNVRGDGYTF.